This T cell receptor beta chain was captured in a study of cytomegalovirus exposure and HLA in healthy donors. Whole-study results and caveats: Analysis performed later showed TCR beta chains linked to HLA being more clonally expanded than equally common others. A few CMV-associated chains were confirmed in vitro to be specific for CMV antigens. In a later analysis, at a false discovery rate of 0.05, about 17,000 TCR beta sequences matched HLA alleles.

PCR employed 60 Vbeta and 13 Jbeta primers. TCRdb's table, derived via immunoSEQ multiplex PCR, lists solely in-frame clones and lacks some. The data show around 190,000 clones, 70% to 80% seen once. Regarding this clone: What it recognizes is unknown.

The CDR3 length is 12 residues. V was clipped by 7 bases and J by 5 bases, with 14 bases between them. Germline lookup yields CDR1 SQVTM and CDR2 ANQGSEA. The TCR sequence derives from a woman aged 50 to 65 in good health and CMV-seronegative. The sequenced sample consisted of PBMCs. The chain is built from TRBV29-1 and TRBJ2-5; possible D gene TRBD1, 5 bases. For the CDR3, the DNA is TGCAGCGCCAGGGCGCCGTCTGAGACCCAGTACTTC. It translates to CSARAPSETQYF. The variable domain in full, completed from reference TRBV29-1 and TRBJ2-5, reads SAVISQKPSRDICQRGTSLTIQCQVDSQVTMMFWYRQQPGQSLTLIATANQGSEATYESGFVIDKFPISRPNLTFSTLTVSNMSPEDSSIYLCSARAPSETQYFGPGTRLLVL.